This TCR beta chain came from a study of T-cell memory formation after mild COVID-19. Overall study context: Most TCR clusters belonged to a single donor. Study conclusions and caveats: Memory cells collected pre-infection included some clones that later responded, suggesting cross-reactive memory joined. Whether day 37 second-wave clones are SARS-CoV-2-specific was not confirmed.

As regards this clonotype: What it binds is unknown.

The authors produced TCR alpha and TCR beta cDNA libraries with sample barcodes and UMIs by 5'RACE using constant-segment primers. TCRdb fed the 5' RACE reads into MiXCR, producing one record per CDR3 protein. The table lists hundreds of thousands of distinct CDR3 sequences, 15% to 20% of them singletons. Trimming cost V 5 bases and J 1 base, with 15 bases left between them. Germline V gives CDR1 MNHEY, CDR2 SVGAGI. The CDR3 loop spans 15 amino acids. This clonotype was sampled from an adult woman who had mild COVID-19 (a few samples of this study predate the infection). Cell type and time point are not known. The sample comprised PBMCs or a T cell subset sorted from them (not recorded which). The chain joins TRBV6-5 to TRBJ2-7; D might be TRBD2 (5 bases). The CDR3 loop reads CASSRYPGNSYEQYF. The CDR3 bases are TGTGCCAGCAGTCGGTATCCGGGAAATTCCTACGAGCAGTACTTC.